One T cell receptor beta chain is described in this entry. Researchers ran the PCR with 60 Vbeta and 13 Jbeta primers. This table comes from immunoSEQ multiplex PCR, and its TCRdb copy is limited to in-frame clones, with some not included. The table has about 170,000 clones, 73% seen once; the top ten hold 5.4%. These data are taken from a study of cytomegalovirus exposure and HLA in healthy donors. The CDR3 consists of 11 residues. The germline V gene encodes CDR1 MDHEN and CDR2 SYDVKM. V gave up 6 bases and J gave up 10 bases, with 12 bases separating them. V gene TRBV28 combines with J gene TRBJ1-2, with D hard to call. The sample consisted of PBMCs. The sequence derives from a woman aged 18-29 years in good health and CMV-seropositive. The CDR3 loop is CASSTVKPYTF. In DNA form, the CDR3 reads TGTGCCAGCAGCACAGTGAAACCCTACACCTTC.